One sample yielded the 21 T cell receptor beta chains listed below, sequenced in a study of T-cell memory formation after mild COVID-19. One entry per CDR3 protein results from TCRdb running MiXCR on the 5' RACE reads. The sample has approximately 300,000 distinct CDR3 sequences, 8% to 9% seen once. The specimen was PBMCs or a T cell subset sorted from them (not recorded which). The receptors here all came from a man aged 18 to 30 who had mild COVID-19 (a few samples of this study predate the infection). Cell type and time point are not known.

V and J are TRBV24-1 and TRBJ2-3; TRBD2 aligns across 9 bases. The length of the CDR3 is 15 residues. V gave up 4 bases and J gave up 2 bases; unmatched junction bases: 3. CDR1 is KGHDR, CDR2 SFDVKD, per germline. CDR3 DNA: TGTGCCACCAGTGACAGCGGGGGGATCACAGATACGCAGTATTTT. This sequence encodes CATSDSGGITDTQYF.

This clonotype was picked up a small number of times. This chain joins TRBV6-4 and TRBJ2-3; TRBD2 matches at 9 bases. With V trimmed by 2 bases and J by 5 bases, 8 bases remained unmatched. The CDR3 sequence is 16 residues long. Looked up from germline, CDR1 is MRHNA and CDR2 is SNTAGT. CDR3: CASSDQAGGPQDTQYF. Written as DNA, the CDR3 is TGTGCCAGCAGTGACCAGGCGGGGGGGCCCCAAGATACGCAGTATTTT.

This clonotype was counted ten times or more. The chain couples TRBV9 to TRBJ2-7; D is unresolved. This CDR3 is built from 14 residues. The V gene's germline CDR1 is SGDLS and CDR2 YYNGEE. Trimming removed 4 bases from V and 7 bases from J, with 18 bases in between. DNA of the CDR3: TGTGCCAGCAGCTACTCCCCCTCCCCCGGGGAGCAGTACTTC. This translates into CASSYSPSPGEQYF.

This clonotype was seen a few times. The chain employs TRBV10-2 and TRBJ2-1; tentative D call: TRBD1 (5 bases). The CDR3 runs to 13 residues. CDR1 and CDR2 (germline): WSHSY, SAAADI. The V end was cut by 4 bases, the J end by 4 bases, with 8 bases between. CDR3 in amino acids: CASSADSYNEQFF. CDR3 in DNA: TGCGCCAGCAGTGCCGACAGTTACAATGAGCAGTTCTTC.

The chain couples TRBV15 to TRBJ2-7; a weak D match, TRBD1 (6 bases). V dropped 0 bases and J dropped 3 bases, with 12 bases sitting between them. Germline assignment: CDR1 LNHNV and CDR2 YYDKDF (reference sequence). The CDR3 contains 15 residues. Here the CDR3 DNA reads TGTGCCACCAGCAGAGACAGGGGAGCCTTCTACGAGCAGTACTTC. Encoded protein: CATSRDRGAFYEQYF.

The chain combines TRBV5-1 with TRBJ1-2; D not certain. The CDR3 spans 14 residues. The germline V gene encodes CDR1 SGHRS and CDR2 YFSETQ. V was clipped by 0 bases and J by 2 bases, with 8 bases between them. The CDR3 sequence is CASSLEQANYGYTF. CDR3 sequence (DNA): TGCGCCAGCAGCTTGGAGCAGGCCAACTATGGCTACACCTTC.

Written as DNA, the CDR3 is TGTGCCAGCAGCCAAGAGGCGATTTGGCGAGATACTAGCGGGGGGGCAGATGAGCAGTTCTTC. This translates into CASSQEAIWRDTSGGADEQFF. The chain links TRBV3-1 to TRBJ2-1; 13 bases line up with TRBD2. V trimming: 0 bases; J trimming: 8 bases; junction bases outside the gene matches: 19. Germline-derived CDR1 and CDR2 are LGHDT and YNNKEL (reference sequence). The CDR3 consists of 21 residues.

This clonotype was seen a few times. V gene TRBV20-1 combines with J gene TRBJ1-1, with D tentatively TRBD1 (6 bases). This CDR3 region has 15 residues. Trimming removed 1 base from V and 5 bases from J, with 17 bases in between. From germline, CDR1 is DFQATT and CDR2 SNEGSKA (reference sequence). The CDR3 sequence: CSARGIQGGRTEAFF. The CDR3 DNA is TGCAGTGCTAGAGGAATACAGGGCGGCAGGACTGAAGCTTTCTTT.

This clonotype occurred a few times. The V and J genes are TRBV7-8 and TRBJ2-4; 7 bases fit TRBD1. J was trimmed by 0 bases and V by 4 bases; bases with no gene match: 9. The CDR3 is 17 residues long. Germline values: CDR1 SGHVS, CDR2 FQNEAQ. The CDR3 nucleotides are TGTGCCAGCAGCTCCCCGGACAGGCGCCTAGCCAAAAACATTCAGTACTTC. It encodes CASSSPDRRLAKNIQYF.

V and J are TRBV20-1 and TRBJ2-6; D is unclear. The CDR3 is 14 amino acids. The ends were cut back, 3 bases at V and 1 base at J, with 7 bases in the middle. Germline lookup yields CDR1 DFQATT and CDR2 SNEGSKA (reference sequence). The CDR3 region is CSARIGSGANVLTF. As DNA, the CDR3 is TGCAGTGCTAGGATAGGATCTGGGGCCAACGTCCTGACTTTC.

This clonotype has ten or more counts. J is TRBJ2-3 and V is TRBV24-1; 8 bases are a match to TRBD1. V was pared by 5 bases and J by 4 bases, with 7 bases of the junction left unmatched. Per germline, CDR1 KGHDR and CDR2 SFDVKD. This CDR3 contains 15 residues. CDR3 sequence: CATSVKGQGADTQYF. CDR3 DNA: TGTGCCACCAGTGTCAAAGGACAGGGCGCAGATACGCAGTATTTT.

V and J are TRBV3-1 and TRBJ1-6; D is perhaps TRBD1 (6 bases). V dropped 6 bases and J dropped 0 bases, with 15 bases sitting between them. This CDR3 is built from 17 residues. Germline V gene sequence: CDR1 LGHDT, CDR2 YNNKEL (reference sequence). This CDR3 is CASSPRQADSYNSPLHF. The CDR3 DNA is TGTGCCAGCAGTCCTCGACAGGCCGACTCCTATAATTCACCCCTCCACTTT.

This clonotype was counted between two and nine times. CDR3 protein: CASSFGVPGNTIYF. DNA for the CDR3: TGTGCCAGCAGCTTTGGAGTGCCTGGAAACACCATATATTTT. The genes are TRBV7-9 and TRBJ1-3; no clear D gene. CDR3 length: 14 amino acids. The germline V gene has CDR1 SEHNR and CDR2 FQNEAQ (reference sequence). V shed 3 bases and J shed 2 bases, with 8 bases lying between them.

Concerning this clonotype itself: The germline gene is not matched at one end of the junction; a read error may be the cause. The CDR3 coding sequence is TGTGCCAGCAGCTTATTGGGACTAGCGGGGGGCTACCCGTACTTC. This encodes CASSLLGLAGGYPYF. The chain links TRBV7-9 to TRBJ2-1; TRBD2 aligns across 15 bases. The CDR3 is 15 amino acids. In germline, CDR1 is SEHNR, CDR2 FQNEAQ (reference sequence).

This clonotype came up a few times. V is TRBV4-3 and J is TRBJ1-1; TRBD1 is a possible D gene (6 bases). The germline V gene encodes CDR1 LGHNA and CDR2 YSLEER. V was trimmed by 0 bases and J by 8 bases, leaving 16 bases between them. The CDR3 covers 15 residues. The CDR3 region is CASSQELAPRGEAFF. For the CDR3, the DNA is TGCGCCAGCAGCCAAGAGTTGGCACCAAGGGGGGAAGCTTTCTTT.

The gene calls are TRBV4-1 and TRBJ2-6; no clear D. The V gene's germline CDR1 is MGHRA and CDR2 YSYEKL. Trimming cost V 0 bases and J 2 bases, with 8 bases left between them. The length of the CDR3 is 16 residues. This CDR3 is CASSQEWQTGANVLTF. CDR3 nucleotide sequence: TGCGCCAGCAGCCAAGAATGGCAGACTGGGGCCAACGTCCTGACTTTC.

This clonotype was observed many times. CDR3 DNA sequence: TGTGCCAGCAGCTTGGACACGACCGGGGAGCTGTTTTTT. Protein sequence: CASSLDTTGELFF. J is TRBJ2-2 and V is TRBV7-2, with D possibly matching TRBD1 (5 bases). With 3 bases removed from V and 5 bases from J, the gap between germline ends came to 7 bases. The CDR3 loop spans 13 amino acids. Germline V gene data show CDR1 as SGHTA and CDR2 as FQGNSA.

V gene TRBV6-5 combines with J gene TRBJ2-3, with 12 bases that match TRBD2. The CDR3 is 19 amino acids. The junction had 9 bases not matched to a gene; V was cut back by 1 base and J by 1 base. Germline values: CDR1 MNHEY, CDR2 SVGAGI. The chain's CDR3 is CASSYWASGGAGGTDTQYF. The DNA for the CDR3 is TGTGCCAGCAGTTACTGGGCTAGCGGGGGGGCAGGAGGCACAGATACGCAGTATTTT.

This clonotype was counted many times. The genes are TRBV12-3 or TRBV12-4 and TRBJ2-7; TRBD1 matches 7 bases. The trim removed 5 bases at V and 6 bases at J, leaving 7 bases unmatched. The CDR3 spans 13 residues. The CDR3 coding sequence is TGTGCCAGCAGTCTGGGGACAGAGGCCGAGCAGTACGTC. Its protein is CASSLGTEAEQYV.

The chain recombines TRBV5-4 with TRBJ1-1; TRBD1 aligns across 7 bases. The trim removed 0 bases at V and 1 base at J, leaving 3 bases unmatched. The CDR3 length is 15 residues. Germline V gene data show CDR1 as SGHNT and CDR2 as YYREEE (reference sequence). CDR3 nucleotide sequence: TGTGCCAGCAGCTTGGGGTCAGGGGGGAACACTGAAGCTTTCTTT. It translates to CASSLGSGGNTEAFF.

This chain uses TRBV29-1 with TRBJ2-7, with D possibly TRBD1 on 6 matching bases. CDR1 and CDR2 (germline): SQVTM, ANQGSEA. Trimming took off 5 bases at V and 3 bases at J, with 17 bases between the two ends. This CDR3 spans 14 amino acids. The CDR3 sequence: CSVIRDTPLYEQYF. CDR3 nucleotides: TGCAGCGTTATCCGGGACACCCCCCTCTACGAGCAGTACTTC.